Below, one TCR beta chain is given with its context. The V and J ends lost 1 base and 2 bases respectively, with 9 bases between them. This CDR3 is built from 15 residues. CDR1 is SGHDN and CDR2 is FVKESK in the germline V gene. The source of the sample is a study of blood T cell repertoires in COVID-19. Sequenced by immunoSEQ multiplex PCR; TCRdb stores in-frame clones only, minus some. Of around 190,000 clones in the sample, roughly 90% were seen once. The clonotype comes from a man between 18 and 29 years old with active or convalescent COVID-19. The chain joins TRBV14 to TRBJ1-5, with TRBD1 as a possible D gene (6 bases). The sequencing input was peripheral blood. The chain's CDR3 is CASSQVRQGNQPQHF. The CDR3 DNA is TGTGCCAGCAGCCAAGTACGACAGGGCAATCAGCCCCAGCATTTT.